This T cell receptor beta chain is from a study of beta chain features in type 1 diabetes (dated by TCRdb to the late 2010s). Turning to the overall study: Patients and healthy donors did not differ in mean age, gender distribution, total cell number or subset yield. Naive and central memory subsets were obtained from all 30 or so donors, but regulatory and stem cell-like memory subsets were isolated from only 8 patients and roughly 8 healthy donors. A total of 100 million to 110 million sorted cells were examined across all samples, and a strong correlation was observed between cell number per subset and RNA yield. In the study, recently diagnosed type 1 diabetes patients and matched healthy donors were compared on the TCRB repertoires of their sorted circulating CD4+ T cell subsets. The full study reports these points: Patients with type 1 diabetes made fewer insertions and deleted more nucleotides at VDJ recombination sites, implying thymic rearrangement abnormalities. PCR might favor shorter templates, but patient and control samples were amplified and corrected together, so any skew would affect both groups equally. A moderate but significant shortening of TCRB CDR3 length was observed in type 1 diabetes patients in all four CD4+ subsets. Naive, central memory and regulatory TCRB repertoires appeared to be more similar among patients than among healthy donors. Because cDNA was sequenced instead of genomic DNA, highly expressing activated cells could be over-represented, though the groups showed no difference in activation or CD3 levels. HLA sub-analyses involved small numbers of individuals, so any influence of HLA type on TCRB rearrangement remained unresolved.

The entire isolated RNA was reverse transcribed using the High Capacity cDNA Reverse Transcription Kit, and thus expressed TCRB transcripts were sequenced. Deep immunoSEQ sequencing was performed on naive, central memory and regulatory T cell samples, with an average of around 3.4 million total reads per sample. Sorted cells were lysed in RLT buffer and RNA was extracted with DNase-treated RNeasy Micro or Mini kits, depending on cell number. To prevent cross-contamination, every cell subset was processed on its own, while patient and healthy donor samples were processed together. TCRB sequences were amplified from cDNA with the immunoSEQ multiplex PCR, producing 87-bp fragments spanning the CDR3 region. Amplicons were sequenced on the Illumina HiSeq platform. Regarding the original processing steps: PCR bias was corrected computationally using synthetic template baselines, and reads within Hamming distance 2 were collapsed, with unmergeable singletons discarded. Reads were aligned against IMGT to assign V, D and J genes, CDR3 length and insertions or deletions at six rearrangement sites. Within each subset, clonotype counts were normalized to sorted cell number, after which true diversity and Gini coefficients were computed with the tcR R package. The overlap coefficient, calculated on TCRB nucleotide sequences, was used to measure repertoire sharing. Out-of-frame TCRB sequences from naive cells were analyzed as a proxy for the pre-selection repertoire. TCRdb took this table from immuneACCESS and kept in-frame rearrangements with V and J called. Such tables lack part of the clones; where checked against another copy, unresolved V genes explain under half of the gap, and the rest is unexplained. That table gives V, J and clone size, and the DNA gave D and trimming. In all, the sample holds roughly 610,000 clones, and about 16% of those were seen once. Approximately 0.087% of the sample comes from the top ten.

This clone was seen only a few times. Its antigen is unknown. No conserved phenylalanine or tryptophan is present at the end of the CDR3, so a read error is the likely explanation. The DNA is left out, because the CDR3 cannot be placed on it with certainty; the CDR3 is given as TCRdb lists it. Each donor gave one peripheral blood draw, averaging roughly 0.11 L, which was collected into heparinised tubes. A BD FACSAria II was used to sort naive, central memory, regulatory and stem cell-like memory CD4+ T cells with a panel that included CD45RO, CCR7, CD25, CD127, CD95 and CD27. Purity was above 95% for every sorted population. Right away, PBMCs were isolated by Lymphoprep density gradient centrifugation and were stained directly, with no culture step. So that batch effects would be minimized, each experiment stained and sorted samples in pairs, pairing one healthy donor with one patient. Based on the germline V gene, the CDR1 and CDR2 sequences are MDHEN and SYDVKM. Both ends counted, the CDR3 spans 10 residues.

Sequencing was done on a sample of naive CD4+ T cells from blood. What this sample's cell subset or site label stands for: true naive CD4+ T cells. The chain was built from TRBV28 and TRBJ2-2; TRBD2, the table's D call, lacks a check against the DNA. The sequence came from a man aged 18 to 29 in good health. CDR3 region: CASTTPEAGV.